This T cell receptor (beta chain) was sequenced during a study of T cells in Graves' hyperthyroidism and ophthalmopathy. Using RNA transcripts as the source, TCR beta CDR3 regions were amplified. The HTBI set primed first-round TCR CDR3 RT-PCR. MiXCR, applied by TCRdb to the multiplex PCR reads, yields one record per CDR3 protein. The table has under 200,000 distinct CDR3 sequences, 8% to 9.5% seen once; the top ten hold roughly a fifth. This CDR3 spans 15 amino acids. The J segment lost 4 bases and the V segment lost 3 bases, leaving 6 bases of the junction unmatched. Germline V CDR1 and CDR2: SGDLS, YYNGEE.

The source is a woman aged 18-29 years with Graves' hyperthyroidism that later progressed to Graves' ophthalmopathy. This rearrangement joins TRBV9 to TRBJ1-4; TRBD1 matches 7 bases. Source material: blood. The CDR3 DNA is TGTGCCAGCAGCGCCGGGGACAGCTATAATGAAAAACTGTTTTTT. Translated: CASSAGDSYNEKLFF.